One and the same sample provided the 3 T cell receptor beta chains below, sequenced in a study of Ad26.COV2.S vaccination and SARS-CoV-2 variants. Treatment defined: around 19 received Ad26.COV2.S at low or high dose, single or two shots; about 5 received placebo; per-sample allocation not given. Day 63 following the first vaccine or placebo injection was when the samples were taken. Libraries were prepared by immunoSEQ multiplex PCR; TCRdb keeps only in-frame clonotypes and omits some of them. The repertoire has fewer than 800,000 clones, roughly 90% of them found once; the top ten carry approximately 1.5%. The sequences come from peripheral blood, collected in a trial of Ad26.COV2.S vaccine versus placebo. Receptor source: a person between 18 and 59 years old who received the Ad26.COV2.S COVID-19 vaccine or a placebo.

This clone was seen repeatedly, ten times or more. The gene calls are TRBV15 and TRBJ1-2; TRBD1 agrees at 8 bases. Germline values: CDR1 LNHNV, CDR2 YYDKDF (reference sequence). The CDR3 runs 14 residues. V lost 4 bases and J lost 6; bases outside the gene matches: 7. The CDR3 DNA reads TGTGCCACCAGCACTGTCAGGGGGCGTAATGGCTACACCTTC. As protein: CATSTVRGRNGYTF.

A note on this clone: The identical CDR3 is also encoded by other nucleotide sequences in the sample. The rearrangement links TRBV19 to TRBJ2-3; D gene unclear. In germline, CDR1 is LNHDA, CDR2 SQIVND (reference sequence). The CDR3 runs 12 residues. The ends were cut back, 0 bases at V and 6 bases at J, with 4 bases in the middle. The CDR3 region has the DNA TGTGCCAGTAGTATAGAGGGGGATACGCAGTATTTT. It encodes CASSIEGDTQYF.

The gene calls are TRBV29-1 and TRBJ1-4; 9 positions agree with TRBD1. Germline loops: CDR1 SQVTM, CDR2 ANQGSEA. V dropped 7 bases and J dropped 8; count of bases not matched to a gene: 8. The CDR3 consists of 13 residues. CDR3 in DNA: TGCAGCGCCATCGGACAGGGGAACGAAAAACTGTTTTTT. Its protein is CSAIGQGNEKLFF.